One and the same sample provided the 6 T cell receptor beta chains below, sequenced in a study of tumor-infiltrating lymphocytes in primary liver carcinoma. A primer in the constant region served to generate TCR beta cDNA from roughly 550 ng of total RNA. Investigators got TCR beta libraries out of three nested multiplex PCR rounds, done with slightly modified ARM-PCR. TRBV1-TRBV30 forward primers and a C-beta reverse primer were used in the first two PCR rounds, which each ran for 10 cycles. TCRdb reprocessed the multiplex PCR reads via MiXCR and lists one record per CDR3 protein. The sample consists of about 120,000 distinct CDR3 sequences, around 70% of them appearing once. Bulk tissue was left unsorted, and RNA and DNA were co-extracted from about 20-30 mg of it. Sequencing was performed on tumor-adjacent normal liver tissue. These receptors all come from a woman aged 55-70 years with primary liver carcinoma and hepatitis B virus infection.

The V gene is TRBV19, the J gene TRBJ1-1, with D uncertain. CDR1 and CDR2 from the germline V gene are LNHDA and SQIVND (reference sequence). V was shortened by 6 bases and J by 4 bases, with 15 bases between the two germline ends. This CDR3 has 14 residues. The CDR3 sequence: CASSPARAGTEAFF. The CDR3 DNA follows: TGTGCCAGTAGCCCGGCCCGGGCCGGCACTGAAGCTTTCTTT. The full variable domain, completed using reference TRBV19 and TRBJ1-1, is DGGITQSPKYLFRKEGQNVTLSCEQNLNHDAMYWYRQDPGQGLRLIYYSQIVNDFQKGDIAEGYSVSREKKESFPLTVTSAQKNPTAFYLCASSPARAGTEAFFGQGTRLTVV.

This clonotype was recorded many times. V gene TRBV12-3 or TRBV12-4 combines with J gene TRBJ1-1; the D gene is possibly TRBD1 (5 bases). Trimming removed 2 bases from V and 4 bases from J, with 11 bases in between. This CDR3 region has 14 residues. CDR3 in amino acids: CASSLQGVGTEAFF. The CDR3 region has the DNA TGTGCCAGCAGTTTACAGGGAGTGGGCACTGAAGCTTTCTTT.

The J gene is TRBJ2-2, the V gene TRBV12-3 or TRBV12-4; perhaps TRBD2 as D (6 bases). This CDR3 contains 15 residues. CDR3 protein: CVSKWLASNTGELFF. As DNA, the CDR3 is TGTGTAAGCAAATGGCTAGCGTCGAACACCGGGGAGCTGTTTTTT.

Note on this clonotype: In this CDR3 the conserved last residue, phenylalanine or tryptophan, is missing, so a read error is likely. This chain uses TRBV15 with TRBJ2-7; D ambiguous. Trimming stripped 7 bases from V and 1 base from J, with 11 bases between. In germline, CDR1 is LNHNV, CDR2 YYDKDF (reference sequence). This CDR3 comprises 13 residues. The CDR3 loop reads CATIRQSSYEQYL. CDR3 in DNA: TGTGCCACCATCAGGCAAAGTTCCTACGAGCAGTACCTC.

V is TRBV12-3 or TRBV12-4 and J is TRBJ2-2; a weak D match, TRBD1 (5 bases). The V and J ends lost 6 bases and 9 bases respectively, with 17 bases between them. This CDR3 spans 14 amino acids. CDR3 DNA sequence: TGTGCCAGCAGAAAGCGACAGAACACAAGGGAGCTGTTTTTT. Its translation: CASRKRQNTRELFF.

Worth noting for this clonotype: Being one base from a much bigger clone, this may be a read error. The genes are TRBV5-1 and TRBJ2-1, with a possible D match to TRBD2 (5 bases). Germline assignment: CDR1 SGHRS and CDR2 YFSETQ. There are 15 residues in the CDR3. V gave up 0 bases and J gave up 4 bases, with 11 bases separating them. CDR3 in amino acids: CASSLGNSVYNEQFF. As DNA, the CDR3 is TGCGCCAGCAGCTTGGGGAATAGCGTTTACAATGAGCAGTTCTTC.